These 30 T cell receptor beta chains share one sample of origin, sequenced in a study of T cell responses to AZD1222 COVID-19 vaccine. Clones were sequenced by immunoSEQ multiplex PCR, and TCRdb holds only the in-frame ones, with some missing. The sample contains roughly 120,000 clones, around nine tenths of which appear only once. Specimen: peripheral blood, collected on day 0 of AZD1222 vaccination. These receptors all stem from an adult in good health.

The chain links TRBV5-1 to TRBJ2-5; no definite D call. The CDR3 has 16 amino acids. The V gene's germline CDR1 is SGHRS and CDR2 YFSETQ. V shed 3 bases and J shed 2 bases, with 17 bases lying between them. The CDR3 bases are TGCGCCAGCAGCTCAAATGGACGAGTATTACAAGAGACCCAGTACTTC. Amino acid sequence: CASSSNGRVLQETQYF.

In its sample, this clone was seen a few times. The CDR3 loop is CASKITPTQNTEAFF. The CDR3 region has the DNA TGTGCCAGCAAAATTACCCCGACACAGAACACTGAAGCTTTCTTT. V and J are TRBV7-9 and TRBJ1-1; D is undetermined. The CDR3 runs 15 residues. The V gene's germline CDR1 is SEHNR and CDR2 FQNEAQ (reference sequence). Trimming removed 7 bases at V and 1 base at J, with 16 bases between.

This chain links TRBV3-1 (or the pseudogene TRBV3-2) with TRBJ2-1; 10 bases are shared with TRBD2. V was pared by 4 bases and J by 5 bases, with 5 bases of the junction left unmatched. The CDR3 loop spans 15 amino acids. The germline V gene encodes CDR1 LGHDT and CDR2 YNNKEL (reference sequence). In DNA, the CDR3 is TGTGCCAGCAGCCTTGGGACTAGCGATAACAATGAGCAGTTCTTC. Protein product: CASSLGTSDNNEQFF.

The chain recombines TRBV5-1 with TRBJ1-1; D unresolved. Trimming shortened V by 4 bases and J by 6 bases, and 28 bases separated the two germline ends. This CDR3 comprises 18 residues. Germline lookup yields CDR1 SGHRS and CDR2 YFSETQ. CDR3 protein: CASSLEGFRRGESAEAFF. In DNA form, the CDR3 reads TGCGCCAGCAGCCTCGAAGGATTCAGGCGGGGAGAGTCGGCTGAAGCTTTCTTT.

The rearrangement joins TRBV13 to TRBJ1-6, with no clear D. V lost 0 bases, J lost 9 bases, and 6 bases lay in between. The CDR3 is 13 amino acids. CDR1 is PRHDT, CDR2 FYEKMQ, per germline (reference sequence). The CDR3 DNA reads TGTGCCAGCAGCTTAGGTCCTGGTTCACCCCTCCACTTT. Its protein is CASSLGPGSPLHF.

This sequence joins TRBV10-3 and TRBJ1-2; D may be TRBD1 (5 bases). In germline, CDR1 is ENHRY, CDR2 SYGVKD. The CDR3 runs 14 residues. Trimming shortened V by 3 bases and J by 0 bases, and 8 bases separated the two germline ends. The CDR3 nucleotides are TGTGCCATCAGTGAACGGGGACCTAACTATGGCTACACCTTC. This gives the protein CAISERGPNYGYTF.

With respect to this clone: Compared with germline, one end of the junction differs, possibly owing to a read error. The chain uses TRBV10-1 and TRBJ1-2, with D unclear. Germline CDR1 reads WNHNN; CDR2 reads SYGVQD (reference sequence). The CDR3 is 12 amino acids. The CDR3 DNA is TGCGCCAGCAGTGACCTAGGCTATGGCCACACCTTC. Protein: CASSDLGYGHTF.

The chain is built from TRBV28 and TRBJ1-1, with D unresolved. The germline gives CDR1 MDHEN, CDR2 SYDVKM. Trimming took 9 bases from V and 1 from J, leaving 18 bases between them. CDR3 length: 15 amino acids. CDR3 bases: TGTGCCAGTTCGCCGAGTGTGTCTTCGAACACTGAAGCTTTCTTT. Protein sequence: CASSPSVSSNTEAFF.

The J gene is TRBJ2-2, the V gene TRBV5-1; D is undetermined. The CDR3 is 13 amino acids. Germline V gene lookup returns CDR1 SGHRS and CDR2 YFSETQ. Trimming pared 3 bases from V and 6 bases from J, leaving 9 bases between. CDR3 coding DNA: TGCGCCAGCAGCTCCCTTAATTCCGGGGAGCTGTTTTTT. Its translation is CASSSLNSGELFF.

Comment on this clone: Within the sample, other DNA sequences also encode this same CDR3. The chain recombines TRBV15 with TRBJ2-5; D ambiguous. Germline loops: CDR1 LNHNV, CDR2 YYDKDF (reference sequence). The CDR3 is made up of 12 amino acids. V shed 1 base and J shed 1 base, with 1 base lying between them. CDR3 nucleotides: TGTGCCACCAGCAGAGCCCAAGAGACCCAGTACTTC. It yields the protein CATSRAQETQYF.

This clone was counted once. The CDR3 bases are TGTGCCAGCAGCCAAGGGCACACGAAGGACACAGATACGCAGTATTTT. It yields the protein CASSQGHTKDTDTQYF. The rearrangement links TRBV3-1 (or the pseudogene TRBV3-2) to TRBJ2-3; D not resolved. The CDR3 runs 16 residues. CDR1 LGHDT and CDR2 YNNKEL come from the germline V gene (reference sequence). V gave up 1 base and J gave up 2 bases, with 13 bases separating them.

This chain joins TRBV2 and TRBJ2-2; TRBD2 aligns across 7 bases. V lost 3 bases to trimming and J lost 6 bases; unmatched junction nucleotides: 10. This CDR3 has 16 residues. Looked up from germline, CDR1 is SNHLY and CDR2 is FYNNEI. The CDR3 reads CASSEFSGAAAGELFF. CDR3 nucleotide sequence: TGTGCCAGCAGTGAGTTCAGCGGGGCCGCGGCCGGGGAGCTGTTTTTT.

This clone was observed once. J is TRBJ1-2 and V is TRBV19; D is uncertain. Per germline, CDR1 LNHDA and CDR2 SQIVND (reference sequence). Between the trimmed V and J ends, which lost 0 bases and 8 bases, there was a span of 16 bases. The CDR3 contains 15 residues. The CDR3 DNA follows: TGTGCCAGTAGTATAGAAGCCCCCGGCCGGCTGGGCTACACCTTC. Its translation: CASSIEAPGRLGYTF.

This chain links TRBV4-2 with TRBJ2-5; D perhaps matches TRBD1 (6 bases). Germline V gives CDR1 LGHNA, CDR2 YNFKEQ. Trimming took 1 base from V and 4 from J, leaving 13 bases between them. The CDR3 runs 15 residues. The CDR3 nucleotides read TGTGCCAGCAGCCAAGTCGAGGGGGTGGGAGAGACCCAGTACTTC. Residues: CASSQVEGVGETQYF.

The V call is TRBV9, the J call TRBJ2-7; D unclear. CDR3 length equals 15 residues. The germline V gene has CDR1 SGDLS and CDR2 YYNGEE. V lost 0 bases and J lost 7, with 17 bases in between. The CDR3 is CASSVVGTAIGEQYF. CDR3 bases: TGTGCCAGCAGCGTAGTTGGAACCGCCATAGGGGAGCAGTACTTC.

V usage is TRBV12-3 or TRBV12-4 and J usage is TRBJ1-2; D uncertain. Trimming cost V 3 bases and J 1 base, with 3 bases left between them. This CDR3 is 12 amino acids long. As DNA, the CDR3 is TGTGCCAGCAGTTTCAATAACTATGGCTACACCTTC. Amino acids: CASSFNNYGYTF.

V usage is TRBV6-5 and J usage is TRBJ2-7; TRBD1 or TRBD2 may be the D gene (5 bases each). V lost 6 bases and J lost 7, with 19 bases in between. The germline V gene has CDR1 MNHEY and CDR2 SVGAGI. The length of the CDR3 is 14 residues. The CDR3 nucleotides read TGTGCCAGCAGCCGGGACGTCCTAACGGGGGAGCAGTACTTC. Amino acids: CASSRDVLTGEQYF.

The J gene is TRBJ1-2, the V gene TRBV19, with D possibly matching TRBD1 (6 bases). With 3 bases removed from V and 1 base from J, the gap between germline ends came to 9 bases. The CDR3 consists of 14 residues. Germline lookup yields CDR1 LNHDA and CDR2 SQIVND (reference sequence). The CDR3 sequence: CASSIAGVNYGYTF. The CDR3 nucleotides are TGTGCCAGTAGTATCGCAGGGGTTAACTATGGCTACACCTTC.

V gene TRBV29-1 combines with J gene TRBJ2-5; D ambiguous. The germline gives CDR1 SQVTM, CDR2 ANQGSEA. There are 13 residues in the CDR3. Trimming took 5 bases from V and 4 from J, leaving 14 bases between them. CDR3 sequence reads: CSVSPRFVETQYF. CDR3 sequence (DNA): TGCAGCGTTTCGCCTCGGTTCGTAGAGACCCAGTACTTC.

This chain uses TRBV9 with TRBJ1-6; the D gene is possibly TRBD1 (5 bases). Between the trimmed V and J ends, which lost 2 bases and 14 bases, there was a span of 17 bases. Germline CDR1 SGDLS, CDR2 YYNGEE. CDR3 size: 14 residues. The CDR3 sequence: CASSVLQGPSALHF. CDR3 nucleotides: TGTGCCAGCAGCGTTCTCCAGGGCCCATCGGCCCTCCACTTT.

This sequence joins TRBV27 and TRBJ2-7; possible D gene TRBD1, 6 bases. Trimming cost V 1 base and J 4 bases, with 23 bases left between them. CDR1 and CDR2 (germline): MNHEY, SMNVEV (reference sequence). The CDR3 runs 18 residues. CDR3: CASSLFPWARRGQYEQYF. CDR3 nucleotide sequence: TGTGCCAGCAGTTTATTCCCCTGGGCCCGTCGGGGACAATACGAGCAGTACTTC.

Here the CDR3 reads CASSLQENTEAFF. Written as DNA, the CDR3 is TGCGCCAGCAGCCTACAGGAGAACACTGAAGCTTTCTTT. The rearrangement uses TRBV4-1 and TRBJ1-1; the D gene is possibly TRBD1 (5 bases). The CDR3 consists of 13 residues. V dropped 4 bases and J dropped 1 base, with 7 bases sitting between them. Germline V gene sequence: CDR1 MGHRA, CDR2 YSYEKL.

The chain combines TRBV3-1 (or the pseudogene TRBV3-2) with TRBJ2-3; D unresolved. There are 17 residues in the CDR3. Germline CDR1 and CDR2: LGHDT and YNNKEL (reference sequence). V dropped 1 base and J dropped 4 bases, with 18 bases sitting between them. CDR3 residues: CASSQGQSSTWPDTQYF. The CDR3 DNA sequence: TGTGCCAGCAGCCAAGGGCAGTCTTCTACGTGGCCAGATACGCAGTATTTT.

The chain has TRBV7-2 and TRBJ2-3; the D call may be TRBD1 or TRBD2 (5 bases each). With 1 base removed from V and 0 bases from J, the gap between germline ends came to 11 bases. This CDR3 comprises 16 residues. The V gene's germline CDR1 is SGHTA and CDR2 FQGNSA. For the CDR3, the DNA is TGTGCCAGCAGCTTAGGGTTGGGGGTAAGCACAGATACGCAGTATTTT. Encoded protein: CASSLGLGVSTDTQYF.

The CDR3 DNA reads as TGTGCCAGCAGCTTGGAGGGCTATTACGAGCAGTACTTC. As protein: CASSLEGYYEQYF. V and J are TRBV5-4 and TRBJ2-7; D is unclear. CDR1 and CDR2 (germline): SGHNT, YYREEE (reference sequence). Trimming left V 0 bases short and J 4 bases short, with 8 bases between. The CDR3 sequence is 13 residues long. The variable domain in full, with the rest retrieved from reference TRBV5-4 and TRBJ2-7, is ETGVTQSPTHLIKTRGQQVTLRCSSQSGHNTVSWYQQALGQGPQFIFQYYREEENGRGNFPPRFSGLQFPNYSSELNVNALELDDSALYLCASSLEGYYEQYFGPGTRLTVT.

V is TRBV2 and J is TRBJ1-2; D call uncertain. V was trimmed by 6 bases and J by 8 bases, leaving 10 bases between them. CDR3 size: 11 residues. The germline gives CDR1 SNHLY, CDR2 FYNNEI. The CDR3 region has the DNA TGTGCCAGCAGGGCCGAGGGAGGCTACACCTTC. Its translation is CASRAEGGYTF.

The V and J genes are TRBV5-8 and TRBJ1-1; 7 bases agree with TRBD1. Germline CDR1 and CDR2: SGHTS and YDEGEE. V trimming: 4 bases; J trimming: 4 bases; junction bases outside the gene matches: 7. This CDR3 contains 14 residues. CDR3: CASSLKGGGTEAFF. The CDR3 DNA sequence: TGTGCCAGCAGCCTTAAAGGGGGCGGCACTGAAGCTTTCTTT.

The V call is TRBV29-1, the J call TRBJ2-5; 7 bases map to TRBD1. J lost 2 bases, V lost 7 bases, and 7 bases had no gene match. The CDR3 is 13 residues long. CDR1 is SQVTM and CDR2 is ANQGSEA in the germline V gene. CDR3 DNA: TGCAGCGGTTACGACAGGGCTCAAGAGACCCAGTACTTC. Its translation: CSGYDRAQETQYF. Filled out from reference TRBV29-1 and TRBJ2-5, the complete variable domain reads SAVISQKPSRDICQRGTSLTIQCQVDSQVTMMFWYRQQPGQSLTLIATANQGSEATYESGFVIDKFPISRPNLTFSTLTVSNMSPEDSSIYLCSGYDRAQETQYFGPGTRLLVL.

The chain is built from TRBV7-8 and TRBJ1-1; D uncertain. The CDR3 consists of 15 residues. V was trimmed by 0 bases and J by 1 base, leaving 9 bases between them. CDR1 is SGHVS, CDR2 FQNEAQ, per germline. The CDR3 loop reads CASSLALDPNTEAFF. The CDR3 bases are TGTGCCAGCAGCTTAGCCCTGGACCCGAACACTGAAGCTTTCTTT.

This chain uses TRBV25-1 with TRBJ2-5, with 9 bases aligning to TRBD1. Germline CDR1 MGHDK, CDR2 SYGVNS. The junction had 8 bases not matched to a gene; V was cut back by 4 bases and J by 5 bases. The CDR3 is 15 residues long. The CDR3 region has the DNA TGTGCCAGCAGTGCACCTGGGACAGGGTCTGAGACCCAGTACTTC. Protein product: CASSAPGTGSETQYF. Full variable domain (outside the CDR3, taken from reference TRBV25-1 and TRBJ2-5): EADIYQTPRYLVIGTGKKITLECSQTMGHDKMYWYQQDPGMELHLIHYSYGVNSTEKGDLSSESTVSRIRTEHFPLTLESARPSHTSQYLCASSAPGTGSETQYFGPGTRLLVL.